This TCR beta chain came from a study of blood T cell repertoires in COVID-19. The CDR3 has 12 residues. V was cut by 3 bases and J by 3 bases, with 5 bases left in between. From germline, CDR1 is GTSNPN and CDR2 SVGIG (reference sequence). Some clones are missing from TCRdb's copy, which holds only in-frame ones; the method was immunoSEQ multiplex PCR. The table includes hundreds of thousands of clones, about 85% detected once. The V call is TRBV30, the J call TRBJ1-4; D may be TRBD1 (5 bases). Material: PBMCs or T cells enriched from blood (not recorded which). This clonotype was sampled from a woman aged 45 to 65 who had recovered from COVID-19. DNA for the CDR3: TGTGCCTGGAGCAGGGCTAATGAAAAACTGTTTTTT. Protein product: CAWSRANEKLFF.